This TCR beta chain was identified in a study of control samples from healthy donors and cancer patients. The ends were cut back, 4 bases at V and 6 bases at J, with 12 bases in the middle. This CDR3 comprises 14 residues. The V gene's germline CDR1 is SGHDN and CDR2 FVKESK. This clone was picked up a small number of times. Repertoires were generated with immunoSEQ multiplex PCR, while TCRdb's copy carries only in-frame clones and drops some. The data show around 76,000 clones, approximately 91% seen once. Sample: PBMCs. The TCR comes from a woman in her fifties or sixties with colorectal cancer. The rearrangement links TRBV14 to TRBJ2-2, with D maybe TRBD1 (5 bases). This CDR3 is CASSLQGIAGELFF. The CDR3 DNA follows: TGTGCCAGCAGCCTGCAGGGTATCGCCGGGGAGCTGTTTTTT.